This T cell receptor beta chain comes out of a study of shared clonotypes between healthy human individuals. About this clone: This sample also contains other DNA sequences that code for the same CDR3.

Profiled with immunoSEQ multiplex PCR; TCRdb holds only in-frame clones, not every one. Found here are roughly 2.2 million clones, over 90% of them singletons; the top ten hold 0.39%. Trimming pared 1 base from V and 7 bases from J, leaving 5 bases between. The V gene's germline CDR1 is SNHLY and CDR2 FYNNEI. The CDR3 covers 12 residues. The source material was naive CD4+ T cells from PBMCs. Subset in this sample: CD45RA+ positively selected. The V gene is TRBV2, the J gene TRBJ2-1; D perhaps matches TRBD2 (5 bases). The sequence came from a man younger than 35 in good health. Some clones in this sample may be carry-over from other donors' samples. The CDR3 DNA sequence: TGTGCCAGCAGTGAAGGCGGGAATGAGCAGTTCTTC. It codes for CASSEGGNEQFF.